Described below is a single TCR beta chain sequence and its context. Exposed enrollees encountered a COVID-19 case at some point within 2 weeks before study entry. The data are from a study of blood T cell repertoires in COVID-19. The wider study: Samples of COVID-19 (acute and convalescent) were obtained from the United States, Italy and Spain. Sources were T cells, B-cell-depleted T cells, or PBMCs; the material itself was cDNA or gDNA.

This CDR3 is 11 amino acids long. V was clipped by 8 bases and J by 8 bases, with 12 bases between them. Germline CDR1 SEHNR, CDR2 FQNEAQ (reference sequence). Using immunoSEQ multiplex PCR, the repertoire was profiled, and TCRdb retains in-frame clones only, with some absent. The table has under 400,000 clones, more than 70% seen once. This sequence originates from a woman in her twenties or thirties who had been exposed to COVID-19. What was sequenced was PBMCs or T cells enriched from blood (not recorded which). The gene calls are TRBV7-9 and TRBJ1-2; D is ambiguous. The CDR3 nucleotides are TGTGCCAGCCTTGGGCCTTCGGGCTACACCTTC. It is translated as CASLGPSGYTF.